These T cell receptor beta chains were read from a single sample in a study of naive and memory T cell subsets. TCRdb independently ran MiXCR on the UMI-ligation and nested PCR reads; one entry per CDR3 protein. The sample has over 100,000 distinct CDR3 sequences; approximately 15% are singletons. The sequencing input was naive CD8+ T cells from blood. These TCRs come from a human donor in good health. The CDR3 runs from the conserved cysteine through the conserved F or W. The D gene is left open where the match is weak. Not every row has a clone size; where given, it reads once, few, many or a size class.

V	J	size	D	CDR3	DNA
TRBV12-3/TRBV12-4	TRBJ2-7	few	-	CASSFGATLQYF	TGTGCCAGCAGTTTTGGGGCCACTTTACAGTACTTC
TRBV9	TRBJ1-6	few	-	CASSVDGGASYNSPLHF	TGTGCCAGCAGCGTAGATGGGGGCGCCTCCTATAATTCACCCCTCCACTTT
TRBV29-1	TRBJ2-5	-	TRBD2	CSVDAGVHETQYF	TGCAGCGTTGACGCGGGAGTACACGAGACCCAGTACTTC
TRBV20-1	TRBJ2-7	-	-	CSARDGWGTRDEQYF	TGCAGTGCTAGAGATGGGTGGGGGACACGGGACGAGCAGTACTTC
TRBV7-9	TRBJ2-7	-	-	CASSEAGIREQYF	TGTGCCAGCAGCGAGGCGGGGATACGCGAGCAGTACTTC
TRBV6-2/TRBV6-3	TRBJ2-7	-	TRBD2	CASTRTSERYEQYF	TGTGCCAGCACTCGGACTAGCGAACGCTACGAGCAGTACTTC
TRBV27	TRBJ1-5	-	-	CASRAGTYQPQHF	TGTGCCAGCAGAGCCGGGACCTATCAGCCCCAGCATTTT
TRBV6-2/TRBV6-3	TRBJ2-1	-	-	CASSYSSGVLNEQFF	TGTGCCAGCAGTTACTCTAGCGGCGTGCTCAATGAGCAGTTCTTC
TRBV12-3/TRBV12-4	TRBJ2-1	-	TRBD2	CASSPPGREGLYNEQFF	TGTGCCAGCAGTCCCCCAGGGAGGGAGGGCCTCTACAATGAGCAGTTCTTC
TRBV13	TRBJ1-2	-	-	CASSPPGAWYGYTF	TGTGCCAGCAGCCCCCCAGGGGCTTGGTATGGCTACACCTTC
TRBV9	TRBJ2-1	-	TRBD2	CASSDPGGGVSYNEQFF	TGTGCCAGCAGCGATCCGGGAGGAGGAGTTTCCTACAATGAGCAGTTCTTC
TRBV3-1	TRBJ2-1	-	TRBD2	CASSQVAGGNYNEQFF	TGTGCCAGCAGCCAAGTAGCGGGAGGCAACTACAATGAGCAGTTCTTC
TRBV7-8	TRBJ2-5	many	-	CASSLAYGSETQYF	TGTGCCAGCAGCTTAGCGTACGGGTCAGAGACCCAGTACTTC
TRBV10-3	TRBJ2-7	few	-	CAIREGGMHEQYF	TGTGCCATCAGGGAGGGGGGGATGCACGAGCAGTACTTC
TRBV20-1	TRBJ2-7	few	TRBD1	CSARGGGNYEQYF	TGCAGTGCTAGAGGAGGGGGCAACTACGAGCAGTACTTC
TRBV5-1	TRBJ2-1	few	TRBD2	CASSLDLAGVSNEQFF	TGCGCCAGCAGCTTGGATCTAGCGGGTGTATCCAATGAGCAGTTCTTC
TRBV14	TRBJ1-1	-	-	CASSQTNRMNTEAFF	TGTGCCAGCAGCCAGACGAACCGAATGAACACTGAAGCTTTCTTT
TRBV12-3/TRBV12-4	TRBJ2-3	many	-	CASKAQGGATDTQYF	TGTGCCAGCAAAGCGCAAGGTGGAGCCACAGATACGCAGTATTTT
TRBV30	TRBJ1-6	-	-	CAWSEGTGWSPLHF	TGTGCCTGGAGTGAGGGAACAGGGTGGTCACCCCTCCACTTT
TRBV7-9	TRBJ2-3	-	TRBD1	CASSFVDRGLGTDTQYF	TGTGCCAGCAGCTTCGTTGACAGGGGGCTAGGCACAGATACGCAGTATTTT
TRBV14	TRBJ2-7	-	-	CASSQGPPVRGYEQYF	TGTGCCAGCAGCCAAGGTCCCCCGGTGAGGGGCTACGAGCAGTACTTC
TRBV7-9	TRBJ2-1	-	TRBD2	CASSPSGSDEQFF	TGTGCCAGCAGCCCTAGCGGGAGCGATGAGCAGTTCTTC
TRBV29-1	TRBJ1-2	few	-	CSVEESWGYGYTF	TGCAGCGTTGAGGAGTCTTGGGGGTATGGCTACACCTTC
TRBV13	TRBJ2-2	few	-	CASSLGRANTGELFF	TGTGCCAGCAGCTTAGGCAGGGCGAACACCGGGGAGCTGTTTTTT
TRBV9	TRBJ2-7	-	-	CASSVANGLEGDQYF	TGTGCCAGCAGCGTAGCCAACGGCTTGGAAGGCGACCAGTACTTC
TRBV27	TRBJ2-3	few	-	CASSFGPDTQYF	TGTGCCAGCAGTTTTGGTCCAGATACGCAGTATTTT
TRBV25-1	TRBJ2-2	-	TRBD1	CASSEIPGGLDAGELFF	TGTGCCAGCAGTGAAATTCCAGGGGGCTTGGATGCCGGGGAGCTGTTTTTT
TRBV4-3	TRBJ2-7	many	TRBD2	CASSQDREGSYEQYF	TGCGCCAGCAGCCAAGACAGGGAGGGCTCCTACGAGCAGTACTTC
TRBV10-3	TRBJ1-1	-	-	CATTGGEGEAFF	TGTGCCACCACCGGGGGGGAAGGGGAAGCTTTCTTT
TRBV13	TRBJ2-1	-	TRBD2	CASSSSLAGVAYNEQFF	TGTGCCAGCAGCTCCTCACTAGCGGGAGTCGCCTACAATGAGCAGTTCTTC
TRBV20-1	TRBJ1-1	few	-	CSARETEAFF	TGCAGTGCTAGAGAGACTGAAGCTTTCTTT
TRBV12-3/TRBV12-4	TRBJ1-6	many	-	CASRPNYSPLHF	TGTGCCAGCAGGCCGAACTATTCACCCCTCCACTTT
TRBV27	TRBJ1-5	few	-	CASSRRNQPQHF	TGTGCCAGCAGTCGACGCAATCAGCCCCAGCATTTT
TRBV3-1	TRBJ2-3	-	TRBD2	CATGGGGKEPDTQYF	TGTGCCACCGGCGGGGGGGGAAAGGAACCAGATACGCAGTATTTT
TRBV7-2	TRBJ2-6	-	-	CASSPRSARFSGANVLTF	TGTGCCAGCAGCCCACGGTCTGCTAGATTCTCTGGGGCCAACGTCCTGACTTTC
TRBV15	TRBJ2-1	-	TRBD2	CATSRVRGLAGNEQFF	TGTGCCACCAGCAGAGTAAGGGGACTAGCGGGCAATGAGCAGTTCTTC
TRBV27	TRBJ2-2	-	-	CASSLHTGSSTGELFF	TGTGCCAGCAGTTTGCACACCGGGTCCTCCACCGGGGAGCTGTTTTTT
TRBV27	TRBJ2-3	few	-	CASSSLLTRTDTQYF	TGTGCCAGCAGTTCCCTCCTAACTCGCACAGATACGCAGTATTTT
TRBV13	TRBJ1-1	many	-	CASSLEDPSGALDTEAFF	TGTGCCAGCAGCTTAGAGGACCCGTCAGGGGCGTTGGACACTGAAGCTTTCTTT
TRBV23-1	TRBJ1-5	few	-	CASSRDEADCNQPQHF	TGCGCCAGCAGTCGCGACGAGGCAGATTGCAATCAGCCCCAGCATTTT
TRBV10-3	TRBJ1-4	few	TRBD1	CAISPGQAELFF	TGTGCCATCAGCCCCGGACAGGCCGAACTGTTTTTT
TRBV7-9	TRBJ2-1	few	-	CASSPGQFAMNEQFF	TGTGCCAGCAGCCCTGGACAGTTTGCGATGAATGAGCAGTTCTTC
TRBV4-3	TRBJ1-5	-	-	CASSPSGNGNQPQHF	TGCGCCAGCAGCCCTTCAGGGAACGGCAATCAGCCCCAGCATTTT
TRBV19	TRBJ2-5	-	-	CASSTRQIQETQYF	TGTGCCAGTAGTACGCGACAAATACAAGAGACCCAGTACTTC
TRBV13	TRBJ2-5	-	TRBD2	CASSSGLAGQETQYF	TGTGCCAGCAGCTCAGGACTAGCGGGACAAGAGACCCAGTACTTC
TRBV4-3	TRBJ1-1	many	TRBD1	CASSQGGGWERSETEAFF	TGCGCCAGCAGCCAAGGAGGGGGCTGGGAACGCTCAGAAACTGAAGCTTTCTTT
TRBV24-1	TRBJ2-1	-	-	CATSGLRSSHDTYNEQFF	TGTGCCACCAGTGGTCTTCGGTCCAGCCATGATACCTACAATGAGCAGTTCTTC
TRBV7-6	TRBJ2-7	few	TRBD1	CASSPPGTAAYEQYF	TGTGCCAGCAGCCCCCCCGGGACAGCCGCCTACGAGCAGTACTTC
TRBV9	TRBJ2-2	-	-	CASSVGGGRYTGELFF	TGTGCCAGCAGCGTAGGTGGAGGGAGGTACACCGGGGAGCTGTTTTTT
TRBV20-1	TRBJ2-5	few	TRBD2	CSARNSGQETQYF	TGCAGTGCTAGAAATAGCGGGCAAGAGACCCAGTACTTC
TRBV7-2	TRBJ2-2	-	-	CASSLYIGGHSAGELFF	TGTGCCAGCAGCTTGTATATTGGCGGACATTCAGCCGGGGAGCTGTTTTTT
TRBV13	TRBJ2-3	few	-	CASSFGSTDTQYF	TGTGCCAGCAGCTTTGGAAGCACAGATACGCAGTATTTT
TRBV6-2/TRBV6-3	TRBJ1-1	-	TRBD1	CASSFYRGVNTEAFF	TGTGCCAGCAGTTTTTACAGGGGCGTTAACACTGAAGCTTTCTTT
TRBV9	TRBJ2-7	few	TRBD1	CASSLGTGGLEQYF	TGTGCCAGCAGCCTCGGGACAGGGGGTCTCGAGCAGTACTTC